These 5 T cell receptor beta chains were all obtained from the same sample, sequenced in a study of T cells in narcolepsy. Clones were sequenced by immunoSEQ multiplex PCR, and TCRdb holds only the in-frame ones, with some missing. This table has approximately 25,000 clones, roughly nine tenths appearing once. The sample consisted of CD45RA- memory CD4+ T cells from PBMCs. All receptors derive from a human donor with narcolepsy.

This clone was found once. The chain joins TRBV6-1 to TRBJ2-2; D is undetermined. Germline lookup yields CDR1 MNHNS and CDR2 SASEGT. This CDR3 contains 14 residues. V gave up 6 bases and J gave up 1 base, with 9 bases separating them. CDR3 region: CASRILENTGELFF. The CDR3 DNA reads TGTGCCAGCAGGATACTCGAGAACACCGGGGAGCTGTTTTTT.

The chain employs TRBV11-3 and TRBJ2-7; TRBD1 is a possible D gene (6 bases). V was clipped by 5 bases and J by 6 bases, with 14 bases between them. The CDR3 contains 13 residues. Looked up from germline, CDR1 is SGHNT and CDR2 is YENEEA. CDR3 nucleotides: TGTGCCAGCAGCCTTTCACAGGGTGGCGAGCAGTACTTC. It encodes CASSLSQGGEQYF. The full variable domain, completed using reference TRBV11-3 and TRBJ2-7, is EAGVVQSPRYKIIEKKQPVAFWCNPISGHNTLYWYLQNLGQGPELLIRYENEEAVDDSQLPKDRFSAERLKGVDSTLKIQPAELGDSAVYLCASSLSQGGEQYFGPGTRLTVT.

This clone was recorded a few times. The rearrangement uses TRBV7-6 and TRBJ2-7; D may be TRBD1 (5 bases). Trimming removed 5 bases from V and 5 bases from J, with 19 bases in between. CDR1 is SGHVS and CDR2 is FNYEAQ in the germline V gene. The CDR3 loop spans 15 amino acids. CDR3 DNA sequence: TGTGCCAGCAGCCACATGGGGCGGTCCGGAAACGAGCAGTACTTC. Translating gives CASSHMGRSGNEQYF.

The rearrangement uses TRBV6-5 and TRBJ1-1; D call uncertain. V lost 0 bases to trimming and J lost 7 bases, with 9 bases between them. Germline lookup yields CDR1 MNHEY and CDR2 SVGAGI. This CDR3 comprises 13 residues. The CDR3 loop is CASSYSQVNEAFF. The CDR3 coding sequence is TGTGCCAGCAGTTACTCCCAGGTAAATGAAGCTTTCTTT.

The J gene is TRBJ1-2, the V gene TRBV7-9, with TRBD1 identical over 7 bases. With 5 bases clipped from V and 2 bases from J, the junction kept 8 bases outside the gene matches. Germline V lookup: CDR1 SEHNR, CDR2 FQNEAQ (reference sequence). There are 15 residues in the CDR3. CDR3 protein: CASSGGTALNYGYTF. CDR3 nucleotide sequence: TGTGCCAGCAGCGGCGGGACAGCCCTAAACTATGGCTACACCTTC.